Here is one TCR beta chain with its context. Its antigen is unidentified. The sample belongs to a study of a mutant IDH1 vaccine in newly diagnosed glioma. Study summary: Treated individuals were around 60% male and roughly 40% female, averaging roughly 43 years of age.

General study points: With respect to changes in top peripheral T cell clonotypes, pseudoprogression seemed unrelated. Patients mounted vaccine-induced immune responses in about 92% of cases.

In germline, CDR1 is MNHEY, CDR2 SVGAGI. The CDR3 totals 9 residues. Trimming stripped 8 bases from V and 4 bases from J, with 3 bases between. The sample's time point: week 5, during vaccination. Every vaccination contained 300 ug of the mutant IDH1 20-mer peptide and was paired with topical imiquimod. The donor cohort comprised cases of new WHO grade 3 or 4 IDH1-mutant, ATRX-lost astrocytoma. Assay: immunoSEQ multiplex PCR; the TCRdb copy retains only in-frame clones and omits some. Of around 78,000 clones listed, 90% to 95% were seen once; the top ten hold under 0.7%. The V and J genes are TRBV6-5 and TRBJ2-7; D not certain. The clonotype originates from a woman aged 50 to 65 with glioma. Source: PBMCs, taken from a glioma patient whose treatment included an IDH1 peptide vaccine. DNA of the CDR3: TGTGCCAGCGGGTACGAGCAGTACTTC. Its protein product is CASGYEQYF.